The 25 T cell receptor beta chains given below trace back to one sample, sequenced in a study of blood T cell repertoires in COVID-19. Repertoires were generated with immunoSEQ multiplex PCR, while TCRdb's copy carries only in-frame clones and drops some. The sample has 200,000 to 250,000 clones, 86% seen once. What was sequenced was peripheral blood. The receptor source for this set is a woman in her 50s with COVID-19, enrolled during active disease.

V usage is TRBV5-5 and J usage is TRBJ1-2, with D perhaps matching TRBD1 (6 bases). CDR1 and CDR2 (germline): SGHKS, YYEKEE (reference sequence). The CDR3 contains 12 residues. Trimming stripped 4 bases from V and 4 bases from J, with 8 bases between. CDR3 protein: CASSRDIYGYTF. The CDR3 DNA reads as TGTGCCAGCAGCCGGGACATCTATGGCTACACCTTC.

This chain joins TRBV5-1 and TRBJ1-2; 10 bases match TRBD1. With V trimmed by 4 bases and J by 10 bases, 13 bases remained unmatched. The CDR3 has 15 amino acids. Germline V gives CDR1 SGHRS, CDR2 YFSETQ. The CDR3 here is CASSPRTTGGLDYTF. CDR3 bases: TGCGCCAGCAGCCCTAGAACGACAGGGGGCCTGGACTACACCTTC.

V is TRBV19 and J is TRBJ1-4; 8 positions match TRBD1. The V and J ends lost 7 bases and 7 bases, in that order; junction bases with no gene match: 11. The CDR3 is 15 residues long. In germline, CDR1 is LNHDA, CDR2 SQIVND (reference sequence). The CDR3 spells CASNPTDRGFEKLFF. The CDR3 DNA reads TGTGCCAGTAACCCGACTGACAGGGGTTTTGAAAAACTGTTTTTT.

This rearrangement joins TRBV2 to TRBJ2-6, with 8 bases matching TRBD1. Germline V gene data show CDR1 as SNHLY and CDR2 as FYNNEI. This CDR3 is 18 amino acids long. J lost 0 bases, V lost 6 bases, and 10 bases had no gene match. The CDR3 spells CASRRAGTGFSGANVLTF. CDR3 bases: TGTGCCAGCAGAAGAGCCGGGACAGGTTTCTCTGGGGCCAACGTCCTGACTTTC.

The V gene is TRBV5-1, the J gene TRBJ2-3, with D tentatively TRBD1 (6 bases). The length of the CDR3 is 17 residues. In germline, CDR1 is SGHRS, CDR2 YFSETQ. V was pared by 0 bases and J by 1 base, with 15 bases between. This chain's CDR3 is CASSLGLQGIRTDTQYF. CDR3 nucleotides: TGCGCCAGCAGCTTGGGTTTACAGGGTATCCGCACAGATACGCAGTATTTT.

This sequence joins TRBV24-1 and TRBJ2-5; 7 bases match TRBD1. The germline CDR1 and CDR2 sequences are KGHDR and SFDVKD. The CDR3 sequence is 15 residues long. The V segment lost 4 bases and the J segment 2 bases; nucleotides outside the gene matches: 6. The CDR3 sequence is CATSDPTGKQETQYF. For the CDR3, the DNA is TGTGCCACCAGTGACCCGACAGGGAAGCAAGAGACCCAGTACTTC.

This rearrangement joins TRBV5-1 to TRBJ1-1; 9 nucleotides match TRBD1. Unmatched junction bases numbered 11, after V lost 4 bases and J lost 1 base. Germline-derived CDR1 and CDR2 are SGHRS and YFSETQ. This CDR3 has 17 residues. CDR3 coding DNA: TGCGCCAGCAGCCCGGGGACAGGGAGAAGGGGGAACACTGAAGCTTTCTTT. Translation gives CASSPGTGRRGNTEAFF.

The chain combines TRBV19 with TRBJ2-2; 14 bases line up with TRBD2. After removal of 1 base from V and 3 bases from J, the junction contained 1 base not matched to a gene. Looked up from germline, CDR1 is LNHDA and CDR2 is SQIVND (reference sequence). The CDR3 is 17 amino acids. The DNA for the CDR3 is TGTGCCAGTAGTATAGGACTAGCGGGGGGGTACACCGGGGAGCTGTTTTTT. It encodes CASSIGLAGGYTGELFF.

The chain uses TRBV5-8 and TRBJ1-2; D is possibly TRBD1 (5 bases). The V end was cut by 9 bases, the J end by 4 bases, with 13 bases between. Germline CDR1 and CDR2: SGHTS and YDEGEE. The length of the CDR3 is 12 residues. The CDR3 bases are TGTGCCACCAGGCGGGGCATCTATGGCTACACCTTC. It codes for CATRRGIYGYTF. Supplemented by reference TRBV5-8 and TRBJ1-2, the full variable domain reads EAGVTQSPTHLIKTRGQQATLRCSPISGHTSVYWYQQALGLGLQFLLWYDEGEERNRGNFPPRFSGRQFPNYSSELNVNALELEDSALYLCATRRGIYGYTFGSGTRLTVV.

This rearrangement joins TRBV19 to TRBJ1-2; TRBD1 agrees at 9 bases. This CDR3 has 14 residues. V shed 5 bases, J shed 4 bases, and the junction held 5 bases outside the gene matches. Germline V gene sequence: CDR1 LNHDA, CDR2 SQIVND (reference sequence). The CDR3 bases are TGTGCCAGTAGTCCGACAGGGGGGGGCTATGGCTACACCTTC. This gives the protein CASSPTGGGYGYTF.

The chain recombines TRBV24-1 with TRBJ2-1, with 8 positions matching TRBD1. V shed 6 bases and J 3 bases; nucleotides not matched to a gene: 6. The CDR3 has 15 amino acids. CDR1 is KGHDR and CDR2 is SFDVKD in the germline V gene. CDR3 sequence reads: CATSPGTGHYNEQFF. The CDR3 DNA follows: TGTGCCACCAGTCCCGGGACAGGACACTACAATGAGCAGTTCTTC.

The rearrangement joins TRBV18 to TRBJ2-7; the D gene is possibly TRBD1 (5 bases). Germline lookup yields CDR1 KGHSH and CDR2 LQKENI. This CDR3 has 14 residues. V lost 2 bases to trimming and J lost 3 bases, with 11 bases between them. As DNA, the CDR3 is TGTGCCAGCTCACCAAGGGGTAAAATCTACGAGCAGTACGTC. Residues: CASSPRGKIYEQYV.

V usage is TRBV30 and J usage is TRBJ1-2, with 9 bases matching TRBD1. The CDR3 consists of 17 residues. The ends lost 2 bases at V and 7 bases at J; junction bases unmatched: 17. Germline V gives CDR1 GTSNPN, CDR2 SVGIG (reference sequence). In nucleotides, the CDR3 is TGTGCCTGGAGTACACTCCTATTTGGGACAGGGAAGACTGGCTACACCTTC. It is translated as CAWSTLLFGTGKTGYTF.

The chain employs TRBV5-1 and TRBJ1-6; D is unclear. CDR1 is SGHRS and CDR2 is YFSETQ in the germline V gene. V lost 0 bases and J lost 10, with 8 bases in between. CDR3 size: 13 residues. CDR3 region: CASSLAGISPLHF. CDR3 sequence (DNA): TGCGCCAGCAGCTTGGCCGGGATCTCACCCCTCCACTTT.

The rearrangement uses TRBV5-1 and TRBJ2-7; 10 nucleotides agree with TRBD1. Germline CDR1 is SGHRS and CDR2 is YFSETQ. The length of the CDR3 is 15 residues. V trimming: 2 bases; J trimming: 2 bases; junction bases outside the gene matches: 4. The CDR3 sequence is CASSLAGTGAYEQYF. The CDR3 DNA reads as TGCGCCAGCAGCTTAGCCGGGACAGGGGCCTACGAGCAGTACTTC.

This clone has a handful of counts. CDR3 nucleotides: TGCGCCAGCAGTAAGACCGGGTCTGGAAACACCATATATTTT. It translates to CASSKTGSGNTIYF. V and J are TRBV5-1 and TRBJ1-3; D unclear. In germline, CDR1 is SGHRS, CDR2 YFSETQ. The ends were cut back, 5 bases at V and 1 base at J, with 10 bases in the middle. The CDR3 length is 14 residues.

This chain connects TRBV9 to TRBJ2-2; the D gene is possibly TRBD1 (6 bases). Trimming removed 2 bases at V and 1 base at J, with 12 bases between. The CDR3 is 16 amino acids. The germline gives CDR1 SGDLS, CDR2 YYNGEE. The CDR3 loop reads CASSVTGHGNTGELFF. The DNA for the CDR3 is TGTGCCAGCAGCGTGACGGGACACGGGAACACCGGGGAGCTGTTTTTT.

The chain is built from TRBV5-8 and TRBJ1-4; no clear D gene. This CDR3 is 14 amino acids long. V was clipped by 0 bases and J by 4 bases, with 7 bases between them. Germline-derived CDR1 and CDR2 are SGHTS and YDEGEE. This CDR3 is CASSLGQDNEKLFF. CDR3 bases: TGTGCCAGCAGCTTGGGGCAGGATAATGAAAAACTGTTTTTT.

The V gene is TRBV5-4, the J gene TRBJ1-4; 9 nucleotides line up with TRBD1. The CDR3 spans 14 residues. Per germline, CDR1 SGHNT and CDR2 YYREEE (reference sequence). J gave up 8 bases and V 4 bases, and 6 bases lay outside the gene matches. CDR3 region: CASSPRDRAEKLFF. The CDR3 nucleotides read TGTGCCAGCAGCCCCCGGGACAGGGCAGAAAAACTGTTTTTT.

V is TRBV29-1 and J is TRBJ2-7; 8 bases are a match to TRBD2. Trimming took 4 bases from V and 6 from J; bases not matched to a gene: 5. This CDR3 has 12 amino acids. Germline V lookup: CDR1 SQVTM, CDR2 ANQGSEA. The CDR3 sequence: CSVGFGGAEQYV. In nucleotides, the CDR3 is TGCAGCGTTGGTTTCGGGGGGGCCGAGCAGTACGTC.

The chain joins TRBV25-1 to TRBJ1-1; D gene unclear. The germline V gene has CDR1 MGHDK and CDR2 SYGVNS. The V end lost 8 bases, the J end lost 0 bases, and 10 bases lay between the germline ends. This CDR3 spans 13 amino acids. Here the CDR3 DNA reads TGTGCCAGCGAAACGACTGTGAACACTGAAGCTTTCTTT. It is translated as CASETTVNTEAFF. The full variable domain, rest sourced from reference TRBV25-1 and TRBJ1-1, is EADIYQTPRYLVIGTGKKITLECSQTMGHDKMYWYQQDPGMELHLIHYSYGVNSTEKGDLSSESTVSRIRTEHFPLTLESARPSHTSQYLCASETTVNTEAFFGQGTRLTVV.

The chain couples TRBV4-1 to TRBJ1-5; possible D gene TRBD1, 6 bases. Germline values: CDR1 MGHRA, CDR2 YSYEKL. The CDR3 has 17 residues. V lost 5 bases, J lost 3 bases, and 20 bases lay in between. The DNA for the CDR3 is TGCGCCAGCAGCAAAAAGGACGGCGAGGGGGTCAATCAGCCCCAGCATTTT. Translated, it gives CASSKKDGEGVNQPQHF.

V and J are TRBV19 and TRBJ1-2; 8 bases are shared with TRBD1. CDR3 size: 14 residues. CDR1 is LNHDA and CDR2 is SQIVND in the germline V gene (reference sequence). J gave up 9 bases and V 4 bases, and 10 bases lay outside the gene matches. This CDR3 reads CASSRDGQGGRYTF. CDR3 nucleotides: TGTGCCAGTAGTAGGGATGGACAGGGAGGTCGCTACACCTTC.

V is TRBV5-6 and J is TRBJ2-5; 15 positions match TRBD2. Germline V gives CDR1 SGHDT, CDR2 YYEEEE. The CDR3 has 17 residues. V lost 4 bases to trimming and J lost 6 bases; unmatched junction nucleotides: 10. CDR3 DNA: TGTGCCAGCAGCCCGGGGACTAGCGGGGGGTTGAGAAAGACCCAGTACTTC. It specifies CASSPGTSGGLRKTQYF.

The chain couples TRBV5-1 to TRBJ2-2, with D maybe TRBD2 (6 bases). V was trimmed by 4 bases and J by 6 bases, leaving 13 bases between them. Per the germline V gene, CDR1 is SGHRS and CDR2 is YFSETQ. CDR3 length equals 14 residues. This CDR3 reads CASSVTSRSGELFF. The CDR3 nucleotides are TGCGCCAGCAGCGTGACTAGTCGGTCCGGGGAGCTGTTTTTT.